A single sample gave rise to the 29 T cell receptor beta chains below, sequenced in a study of blood T cell repertoires in COVID-19. The table came from immunoSEQ multiplex PCR; TCRdb's copy has only in-frame clones and leaves some out. The sample lists roughly 200,000 clones, 70% to 90% occurring once. What was sequenced was peripheral blood. The receptor set was obtained from a human donor with active or convalescent COVID-19. The donor label of this sample is uncertain.

The genes are TRBV11-2 and TRBJ1-1, with D perhaps TRBD1 (6 bases). V lost 2 bases, J lost 5 bases, and 15 bases lay in between. This CDR3 has 15 residues. Looked up from germline, CDR1 is SGHAT and CDR2 is FQNNGV. The CDR3 nucleotides are TGTGCCAGCAGCTTAATTAAGGGGGGGAGGACTGAAGCTTTCTTT. Translation: CASSLIKGGRTEAFF.

The chain recombines TRBV7-9 with TRBJ1-2; D unclear. The germline V and J ends were trimmed by 4 bases and 2 bases, with 11 bases remaining between them. The germline V gene has CDR1 SEHNR and CDR2 FQNEAQ (reference sequence). The CDR3 totals 14 residues. The CDR3, as DNA: TGTGCCAGCAGCTCGACGACACAAAACTATGGCTACACCTTC. Translation gives CASSSTTQNYGYTF. Combining the CDR3 with reference TRBV7-9 and TRBJ1-2 gives the whole variable domain DTGVSQNPRHKITKRGQNVTFRCDPISEHNRLYWYRQTLGQGPEFLTYFQNEAQLEKSRLLSDRFSAERPKGSFSTLEIQRTEQGDSAMYLCASSSTTQNYGYTFGSGTRLTVV.

The V call is TRBV5-1, the J call TRBJ2-1; D is undetermined. The CDR3 runs to 17 residues. Germline V lookup: CDR1 SGHRS, CDR2 YFSETQ. V lost 2 bases to trimming and J lost 1 base, with 16 bases between them. CDR3 loop: CASSLTGTTSSYNEQFF. The CDR3 coding sequence is TGCGCCAGCAGCTTAACTGGTACTACCTCTTCCTACAATGAGCAGTTCTTC.

This clone was seen a few times. V and J are TRBV2 and TRBJ1-5; 9 nucleotides line up with TRBD1. V was pared by 4 bases and J by 0 bases, with 13 bases of the junction left unmatched. There are 19 residues in the CDR3. CDR1 is SNHLY and CDR2 is FYNNEI in the germline V gene. CDR3 coding DNA: TGTGCCAGCAGTGCAGAAAGGGACAGGGCCGCGAATAGCAATCAGCCCCAGCATTTT. As protein: CASSAERDRAANSNQPQHF.

This chain connects TRBV11-1 to TRBJ2-3; no definite D call. The germline V gene has CDR1 SGHAT and CDR2 FQDESV (reference sequence). CDR3 size: 15 residues. V lost 5 bases and J 4 bases, leaving 16 bases between the germline ends. CDR3 region: CASSTHGGRSDTQYF. The CDR3 region has the DNA TGTGCCAGCAGCACGCATGGTGGGCGTTCAGATACGCAGTATTTT.

V is TRBV6-2 or TRBV6-3 and J is TRBJ2-7; perhaps TRBD1 as D (5 bases). V was trimmed by 0 bases and J by 2 bases, leaving 11 bases between them. CDR3 length: 15 amino acids. CDR1 and CDR2 from the germline V gene are MNHEY and SVGEGT. This chain's CDR3 is CASSYSSRGTYEQYF. For the CDR3, the DNA is TGTGCCAGCAGTTACTCGTCAAGGGGAACCTACGAGCAGTACTTC.

The V gene is TRBV21-1, the J gene TRBJ2-7; TRBD1, as called in the table, went unchecked against the DNA. TRBV21-1 is designated a pseudogene. This CDR3 comprises 17 residues. Here the CDR3 DNA reads TGTGCCAGCAGCCGACAGGGGGCCCCGCCGCACACCTACGAGCAGTACTTC. It yields the protein CASSRQGAPPHTYEQYF.

This clone was found once. The V gene is TRBV13, the J gene TRBJ2-3; 8 positions match TRBD2. From germline, CDR1 is PRHDT and CDR2 FYEKMQ (reference sequence). The V gene end was trimmed by 5 bases and the J gene end by 5 bases; junction bases not matched to a gene: 12. This CDR3 has 16 amino acids. In nucleotides, the CDR3 is TGTGCCAGCAGCAGGGAGGGGCGGCTAGCGGGAGATACGCAGTATTTT. Translated, it gives CASSREGRLAGDTQYF.

This chain joins TRBV30 and TRBJ1-1, with D hard to call. V shed 5 bases and J shed 7 bases, with 20 bases lying between them. This CDR3 contains 14 residues. CDR1 and CDR2 from the germline V gene are GTSNPN and SVGIG (reference sequence). The CDR3 reads CAWRTRGSRFEAFF. The CDR3, as DNA: TGTGCCTGGCGCACCCGGGGTTCTCGCTTTGAAGCTTTCTTT.

This chain connects TRBV6-6 to TRBJ2-7; tentative D call: TRBD2 (7 bases). With 5 bases removed from V and 7 bases from J, the gap between germline ends came to 15 bases. The V gene's germline CDR1 is MNHNY and CDR2 SVGAGI (reference sequence). The CDR3 consists of 13 residues. CDR3 loop: CASSTGGPGEQYF. The CDR3 DNA is TGTGCCAGCAGTACGGGGGGCCCTGGGGAGCAGTACTTC.

The chain combines TRBV4-1 with TRBJ2-1; 11 bases agree with TRBD1. The CDR3 totals 17 residues. Germline V gene sequence: CDR1 MGHRA, CDR2 YSYEKL. The J segment lost 2 bases and the V segment lost 2 bases, leaving 5 bases of the junction unmatched. The CDR3 here is CASSQRRTGGTYNEQFF. The CDR3 nucleotides read TGCGCCAGCAGCCAAAGAAGGACAGGGGGCACCTACAATGAGCAGTTCTTC.

This chain uses TRBV7-6 with TRBJ2-5; TRBD2 matches 13 bases. V shed 5 bases and J 3 bases; nucleotides not matched to a gene: 6. The germline gives CDR1 SGHVS, CDR2 FNYEAQ. CDR3 size: 16 residues. DNA of the CDR3: TGTGCCAGCAGCCCAAAACTAGCGGGAGGGGAAGAGACCCAGTACTTC. Residues: CASSPKLAGGEETQYF.

In DNA, the CDR3 is TGTGCCAGCAGCCCCCCCCCTGGGACAGGGAGTAACATTCAGTACTTC. Its protein is CASSPPPGTGSNIQYF. The chain joins TRBV21-1 to TRBJ2-4; TRBD1 is taken as the D call from the table, unchecked against the DNA. TRBV21-1 is a documented pseudogene. The CDR3 spans 16 residues.

CDR3 bases: TGTGCCACCTGCGGGACAGCCATGAACACTGAAGCTTTCTTT. This codes for CATCGTAMNTEAFF. The chain links TRBV19 to TRBJ1-1; 7 nucleotides line up with TRBD1. The CDR3 has 14 amino acids. Germline CDR1 LNHDA, CDR2 SQIVND (reference sequence). The V and J ends lost 10 bases and 0 bases, in that order; junction bases with no gene match: 8.

The chain links TRBV28 to TRBJ1-5; 10 bases are shared with TRBD1. Germline V gene data show CDR1 as MDHEN and CDR2 as SYDVKM. V shed 5 bases and J 7 bases; nucleotides not matched to a gene: 11. The CDR3 spans 16 residues. Here the CDR3 reads CASSARDRGVRQPQHF. CDR3 DNA sequence: TGTGCCAGCAGTGCCCGGGACAGGGGTGTACGACAGCCCCAGCATTTT.

This chain joins TRBV6-6 and TRBJ2-1, with unresolved D. The germline V and J ends were trimmed by 6 bases and 12 bases, with 15 bases remaining between them. Looked up from germline, CDR1 is MNHNY and CDR2 is SVGAGI (reference sequence). The CDR3 length is 12 residues. CDR3 residues: CASRLGSSRQFF. CDR3 sequence (DNA): TGTGCCAGCAGGCTCGGGTCCTCCCGGCAGTTCTTC.

Details on this clone: A much larger clone lies a single base off, so this may be a read error. The gene calls are TRBV2 and TRBJ1-2; 9 bases fit TRBD1. CDR3 length: 13 residues. The V gene end was trimmed by 5 bases and the J gene end by 5 bases; junction bases not matched to a gene: 3. Per the germline V gene, CDR1 is SNHLY and CDR2 is FYNNEI. The CDR3 region is CASSWGQGYGYTF. The DNA for the CDR3 is TGTGCCAGCAGTTGGGGACAGGGATATGGCTACACCTTC.

The chain has TRBV6-1 and TRBJ2-1, with TRBD1 matching 9 bases. The CDR3 extends over 13 amino acids. The germline CDR1 and CDR2 sequences are MNHNS and SASEGT. The V segment lost 0 bases and the J segment 13 bases; nucleotides outside the gene matches: 4. CDR3: CASSEAGQGSQFF. The CDR3 nucleotides are TGTGCCAGCAGTGAAGCGGGACAGGGTTCACAGTTCTTC.

The rearrangement uses TRBV24-1 and TRBJ1-1; TRBD1 matches at 12 bases. The CDR3 spans 16 residues. With 2 bases clipped from V and 5 bases from J, the junction kept 5 bases outside the gene matches. Germline-derived CDR1 and CDR2 are KGHDR and SFDVKD. The chain's CDR3 is CATSDSGQGARTEAFF. CDR3 DNA sequence: TGTGCCACCAGTGATTCGGGACAGGGGGCGAGAACTGAAGCTTTCTTT.

The rearrangement joins TRBV10-3 to TRBJ2-5; TRBD2 matches 15 bases. The germline gives CDR1 ENHRY, CDR2 SYGVKD. The CDR3 runs 18 residues. V shed 0 bases and J 4 bases; nucleotides not matched to a gene: 6. CDR3 protein: CAISESRGLAGGGETQYF. The CDR3 nucleotides read TGTGCCATCAGTGAGTCGAGGGGACTAGCGGGAGGCGGAGAGACCCAGTACTTC.

This rearrangement joins TRBV15 to TRBJ1-3; unclear D gene. The CDR3 has 14 residues. Trimming removed 0 bases from V and 8 bases from J, with 11 bases in between. Per germline, CDR1 LNHNV and CDR2 YYDKDF (reference sequence). The CDR3, as DNA: TGTGCCACCAGCAGAGATCCAGGTCCAGACACCATATATTTT. This sequence encodes CATSRDPGPDTIYF. The full variable domain, rest sourced from reference TRBV15 and TRBJ1-3, is DAMVIQNPRYQVTQFGKPVTLSCSQTLNHNVMYWYQQKSSQAPKLLFHYYDKDFNNEADTPDNFQSRRPNTSFCFLDIRSPGLGDTAMYLCATSRDPGPDTIYFGEGSWLTVV.

The V gene is TRBV4-3, the J gene TRBJ1-1; 9 bases line up with TRBD1. V dropped 1 base and J dropped 9; count of bases not matched to a gene: 6. This CDR3 has 14 residues. In germline, CDR1 is LGHNA, CDR2 YSLEER. The CDR3 DNA sequence: TGCGCCAGCAGCCAAGCTAGGACAGGGGCAAAAGCTTTCTTT. Residues: CASSQARTGAKAFF.

In nucleotides, the CDR3 is TGCGCCAGCAGCTCCTTACTCCCGACAGGGTACAATGAGCAGTTCTTC. This codes for CASSSLLPTGYNEQFF. This chain joins TRBV5-1 and TRBJ2-1; 7 bases agree with TRBD1. CDR1 is SGHRS, CDR2 YFSETQ, per germline. The length of the CDR3 is 16 residues. V was clipped by 3 bases and J by 4 bases; unmatched bases: 10.

The chain is built from TRBV28 and TRBJ1-1, with D maybe TRBD1 (5 bases). The CDR3 extends over 15 amino acids. The germline V gene has CDR1 MDHEN and CDR2 SYDVKM. The V end lost 6 bases, the J end lost 3 bases, and 17 bases lay between the germline ends. This chain's CDR3 is CASSPSMAGHTEAFF. CDR3 nucleotide sequence: TGTGCCAGCAGCCCGTCGATGGCAGGGCACACTGAAGCTTTCTTT.

The chain is built from TRBV28 and TRBJ1-2; D call uncertain. V was clipped by 8 bases and J by 8 bases, with 12 bases between them. This CDR3 contains 11 residues. Germline CDR1 reads MDHEN; CDR2 reads SYDVKM. CDR3 bases: TGTGCCAGCGGGCCCTGGCAGGGCTACACCTTC. Translation gives CASGPWQGYTF.

The chain recombines TRBV7-2 with TRBJ2-1; 10 bases line up with TRBD2. The CDR3 has 16 residues. Germline trimming cut 5 bases from V and 5 bases from J; bases unmatched to any gene: 9. Germline lookup yields CDR1 SGHTA and CDR2 FQGNSA. This chain's CDR3 is CASSPRLAGDNNEQFF. For the CDR3, the DNA is TGTGCCAGCAGCCCTCGGCTAGCGGGGGATAACAATGAGCAGTTCTTC.

This clone is a singleton in its sample. J is TRBJ1-2 and V is TRBV27; TRBD1 might be the D (5 bases). Germline loops: CDR1 MNHEY, CDR2 SMNVEV (reference sequence). V lost 4 bases and J lost 7, with 13 bases in between. This CDR3 contains 13 residues. The CDR3 DNA reads TGTGCCAGCAGTTGGGCGGGGGTAGGTGGCTACACCTTC. Encoded protein: CASSWAGVGGYTF.

This chain connects TRBV30 to TRBJ2-1; D is ambiguous. The V gene's germline CDR1 is GTSNPN and CDR2 SVGIG (reference sequence). Trimming took off 5 bases at V and 0 bases at J, with 14 bases between the two ends. CDR3 size: 15 residues. CDR3 protein: CAWLGSPSSYNEQFF. The CDR3 coding sequence is TGTGCCTGGTTGGGTAGTCCTAGCTCCTACAATGAGCAGTTCTTC. The entire variable domain, with the rest obtained from reference TRBV30 and TRBJ2-1, is as follows: SQTIHQWPATLVQPVGSPLSLECTVEGTSNPNLYWYRQAAGRGLQLLFYSVGIGQISSEVPQNLSASRPQDRQFILSSKKLLLSDSGFYLCAWLGSPSSYNEQFFGPGTRLTVL.

The chain employs TRBV9 and TRBJ1-3; D is uncertain. CDR1 SGDLS and CDR2 YYNGEE come from the germline V gene. Trimming took off 4 bases at V and 2 bases at J, with 19 bases between the two ends. The CDR3 contains 17 residues. The CDR3 DNA reads as TGTGCCAGCAGCTTCGACACTGGGCTATTAGCTGGAAACACCATATATTTT. Protein: CASSFDTGLLAGNTIYF. The entire variable domain, with the rest obtained from reference TRBV9 and TRBJ1-3, is as follows: DSGVTQTPKHLITATGQRVTLRCSPRSGDLSVYWYQQSLDQGLQFLIQYYNGEERAKGNILERFSAQQFPDLHSELNLSSLELGDSALYFCASSFDTGLLAGNTIYFGEGSWLTVV.